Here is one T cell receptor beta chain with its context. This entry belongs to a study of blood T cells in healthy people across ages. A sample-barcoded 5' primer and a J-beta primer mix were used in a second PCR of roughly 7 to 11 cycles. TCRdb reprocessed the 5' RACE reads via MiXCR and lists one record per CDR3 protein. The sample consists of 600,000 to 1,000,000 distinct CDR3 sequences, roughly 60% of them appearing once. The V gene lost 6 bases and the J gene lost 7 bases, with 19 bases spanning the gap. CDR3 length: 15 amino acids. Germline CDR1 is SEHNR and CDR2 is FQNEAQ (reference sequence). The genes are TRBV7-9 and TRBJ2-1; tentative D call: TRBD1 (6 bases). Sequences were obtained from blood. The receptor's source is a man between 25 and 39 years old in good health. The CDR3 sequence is CASREAGAFGNEQFF. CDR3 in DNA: TGTGCCAGCAGAGAGGCAGGGGCGTTCGGGAATGAGCAGTTCTTC.